The 20 T cell receptor beta chains below were found in one sample sequenced in a study of blood T cell repertoires in COVID-19 (dated by TCRdb to the early 2020s). Libraries were prepared through the immunoSEQ multiplex PCR assay. Sourced from immuneACCESS, this table was stored by TCRdb with only in-frame sequences that have V and J called. A share of the clones is absent; for the studies checked, an unresolved V gene accounts for under half, and the remainder has no known explanation. This sample lists some 300,000 clones; more than 70% were detected once. The top ten clonotypes cover just under 7% of the sample. Sequences were obtained from peripheral blood. All receptors derive from a woman aged 25 to 39 who had recovered from COVID-19.

In DNA, the CDR3 is TGTGCCACCAGCCCCACTAGCGGGGCCCAAGAGACCCAGTACTTC. This gives the protein CATSPTSGAQETQYF. The gene calls are TRBV15 and TRBJ2-5, with 10 bases lining up with TRBD2. This CDR3 has 15 residues. J was trimmed by 1 base and V by 5 bases; bases with no gene match: 4. CDR1 LNHNV and CDR2 YYDKDF come from the germline V gene (reference sequence).

The V call is TRBV12-3 or TRBV12-4, the J call TRBJ2-1; TRBD1 matches 8 bases. After removal of 5 bases from V and 6 bases from J, the junction contained 3 bases not matched to a gene. This CDR3 comprises 13 residues. CDR3 bases: TGTGCCAGCAGTCCAGACAGGGGCAATGAGCAGTTCTTC. This translates into CASSPDRGNEQFF.

The chain joins TRBV10-3 to TRBJ2-2; the D is unclear. Germline V gives CDR1 ENHRY, CDR2 SYGVKD. V was trimmed by 0 bases and J by 3 bases, leaving 5 bases between them. The CDR3 loop spans 14 amino acids. The CDR3 loop is CAISESGDTGELFF. The CDR3 nucleotides are TGTGCCATCAGTGAGTCGGGCGACACCGGGGAGCTGTTTTTT.

V usage is TRBV19 and J usage is TRBJ1-3, with D perhaps TRBD1 (5 bases). Germline CDR1 and CDR2: LNHDA and SQIVND (reference sequence). V lost 5 bases and J lost 4, with 18 bases in between. This CDR3 has 16 amino acids. Here the CDR3 DNA reads TGTGCCAGTAGTCGGGGGGAATTAGGATCCGGAAACACCATATATTTT. Amino acid sequence: CASSRGELGSGNTIYF.

This chain's CDR3 is CASSLRDRTSYEQYF. CDR3 nucleotide sequence: TGCGCCAGCAGCTTGAGGGACAGAACATCCTACGAGCAGTACTTC. This sequence joins TRBV5-1 and TRBJ2-7, with TRBD1 identical over 7 bases. The germline V gene has CDR1 SGHRS and CDR2 YFSETQ. J was trimmed by 1 base and V by 1 base; bases with no gene match: 5. This CDR3 is built from 15 residues.

The V gene is TRBV2, the J gene TRBJ1-1; 8 nucleotides agree with TRBD1. In germline, CDR1 is SNHLY, CDR2 FYNNEI. CDR3 length: 16 residues. J gave up 1 base and V 2 bases, and 6 bases lay outside the gene matches. The CDR3 is CASSESGGLGNTEAFF. The CDR3 nucleotides read TGTGCCAGCAGTGAATCAGGGGGCCTCGGGAACACTGAAGCTTTCTTT.

V and J are TRBV7-9 and TRBJ2-7, with 7 positions matching TRBD1. V shed 1 base, J shed 2 bases, and the junction held 5 bases outside the gene matches. This CDR3 comprises 15 residues. Germline assignment: CDR1 SEHNR and CDR2 FQNEAQ (reference sequence). The CDR3 is CASSLVGDRAYEQYF. The CDR3 DNA reads as TGTGCCAGCAGCTTAGTAGGTGACAGGGCCTACGAGCAGTACTTC.

This clone appeared a few times. The chain employs TRBV2 and TRBJ2-7, with 12 bases aligning to TRBD1. The CDR3 has 18 amino acids. Germline V CDR1 and CDR2: SNHLY, FYNNEI. With 0 bases clipped from V and 5 bases from J, the junction kept 11 bases outside the gene matches. The CDR3 DNA is TGTGCCAGCAGTGAAGCGTGGGGACAGGGGGCTTCCCGAGACGAGCAGTACTTC. Its translation: CASSEAWGQGASRDEQYF.

This clone was observed a few times. The chain is built from TRBV7-2 and TRBJ1-6, with 8 bases aligning to TRBD1. The CDR3 is made up of 14 amino acids. V dropped 7 bases and J dropped 9; count of bases not matched to a gene: 8. Germline CDR1 reads SGHTA; CDR2 reads FQGNSA. CDR3 loop: CASTLRTGGSPLHF. The CDR3 DNA reads TGTGCCAGCACCTTGCGTACAGGGGGTTCACCCCTCCACTTT.

This clone was picked up one time. The CDR3 is CASSIDESQGALTSDYEQYF. The CDR3 coding sequence is TGTGCCAGTAGTATAGACGAATCGCAGGGGGCGCTCACCTCAGACTACGAGCAGTACTTC. The rearrangement joins TRBV19 to TRBJ2-7; 8 bases are a match to TRBD1. V dropped 0 bases and J dropped 3; count of bases not matched to a gene: 19. From germline, CDR1 is LNHDA and CDR2 SQIVND (reference sequence). This CDR3 contains 20 residues.

The chain combines TRBV7-8 with TRBJ1-1; 12 nucleotides line up with TRBD1. This CDR3 has 17 residues. Germline trimming cut 2 bases from V and 1 base from J; bases unmatched to any gene: 5. Germline CDR1 reads SGHVS; CDR2 reads FQNEAQ. CDR3 residues: CASSLRDRGQANTEAFF. In nucleotides, the CDR3 is TGTGCCAGCAGCTTAAGGGACAGGGGGCAGGCGAACACTGAAGCTTTCTTT.

The V gene is TRBV6-6, the J gene TRBJ2-3; 8 bases map to TRBD1. This CDR3 comprises 12 residues. The trim removed 5 bases at V and 8 bases at J, leaving 3 bases unmatched. Germline CDR1 MNHNY, CDR2 SVGAGI (reference sequence). The CDR3 is CASSTQGGTQYF. The CDR3 DNA reads as TGTGCCAGCAGTACACAGGGGGGTACGCAGTATTTT.

The CDR3 region has the DNA TGTGCCAGCAGTTACCAACGAGCCTATGGCTACACCTTC. Encoded protein: CASSYQRAYGYTF. V is TRBV6-5 and J is TRBJ1-2, with no clear D. The V end was cut by 2 bases, the J end by 4 bases, with 8 bases between. Germline V CDR1 and CDR2: MNHEY, SVGAGI. The CDR3 spans 13 residues.

V usage is TRBV2 and J usage is TRBJ2-3; 9 bases are shared with TRBD2. The CDR3 has 14 amino acids. The germline gives CDR1 SNHLY, CDR2 FYNNEI. The ends lost 10 bases at V and 4 bases at J; junction bases unmatched: 9. CDR3 nucleotide sequence: TGTGCCACGCTTGGCGGGGGGGCCTCAGATACGCAGTATTTT. The encoded protein is CATLGGGASDTQYF.

The chain combines TRBV12-3 or TRBV12-4 with TRBJ1-1; D is undetermined. V was shortened by 6 bases and J by 8 bases, with 10 bases between the two germline ends. The CDR3 is 11 amino acids. CDR3 sequence reads: CASSTTTEAFF. The CDR3, as DNA: TGTGCCAGCAGCACAACCACAGAAGCTTTCTTT.

V is TRBV5-1 and J is TRBJ1-6; unclear D gene. The ends were cut back, 5 bases at V and 0 bases at J, with 9 bases in the middle. The CDR3 totals 15 residues. Germline V gene sequence: CDR1 SGHRS, CDR2 YFSETQ. The CDR3 reads CASSTTSSYNSPLHF. The CDR3 coding sequence is TGCGCCAGCAGTACAACTAGCTCCTATAATTCACCCCTCCACTTT.

V gene TRBV15 combines with J gene TRBJ1-2, with D unclear. The V and J ends lost 0 bases and 4 bases respectively, with 12 bases between them. The CDR3 loop spans 15 amino acids. The germline CDR1 and CDR2 sequences are LNHNV and YYDKDF (reference sequence). This chain's CDR3 is CATSRDRGPSYGYTF. The DNA of the CDR3 is TGTGCCACCAGCAGAGATCGTGGGCCGTCCTATGGCTACACCTTC.

This rearrangement joins TRBV2 to TRBJ2-3, with TRBD2 matching over 7 bases. This CDR3 is built from 15 residues. Unmatched junction bases numbered 7, after V lost 6 bases and J lost 1 base. Germline assignment: CDR1 SNHLY and CDR2 FYNNEI. DNA of the CDR3: TGTGCCAGCAGAGATAGACTAGCTCGCACAGATACGCAGTATTTT. The encoded protein is CASRDRLARTDTQYF.

This chain connects TRBV3-1 (or the pseudogene TRBV3-2) to TRBJ1-3; unclear D gene. The CDR3 covers 12 residues. CDR1 LGHDT and CDR2 YNNKEL come from the germline V gene (reference sequence). Between the trimmed V and J ends, which lost 4 bases and 3 bases, there was a span of 4 bases. The CDR3 nucleotides read TGTGCCAGCAGCCGTATTGGAAACACCATATATTTT. Translating it yields CASSRIGNTIYF.

The gene calls are TRBV11-2 and TRBJ2-1, with 9 bases lining up with TRBD2. After removal of 6 bases from V and 6 bases from J, the junction contained 12 bases not matched to a gene. Germline V CDR1 and CDR2: SGHAT, FQNNGV. The CDR3 length is 16 residues. The DNA of the CDR3 is TGTGCCAGCAGGGGGACTAGCTGGGAAACCCTCAATGAGCAGTTCTTC. Protein sequence: CASRGTSWETLNEQFF.